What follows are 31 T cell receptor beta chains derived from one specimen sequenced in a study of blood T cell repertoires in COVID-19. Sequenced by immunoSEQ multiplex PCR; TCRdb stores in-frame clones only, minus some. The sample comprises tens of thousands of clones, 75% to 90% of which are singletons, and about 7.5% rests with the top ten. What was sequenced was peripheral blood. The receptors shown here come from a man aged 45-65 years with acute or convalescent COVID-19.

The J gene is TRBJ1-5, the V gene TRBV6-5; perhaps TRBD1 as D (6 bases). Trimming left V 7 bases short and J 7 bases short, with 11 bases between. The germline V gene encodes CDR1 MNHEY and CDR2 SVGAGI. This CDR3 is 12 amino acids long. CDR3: CASNQGRQPQHF. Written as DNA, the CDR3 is TGTGCCAGCAACCAGGGGCGGCAGCCCCAGCATTTT.

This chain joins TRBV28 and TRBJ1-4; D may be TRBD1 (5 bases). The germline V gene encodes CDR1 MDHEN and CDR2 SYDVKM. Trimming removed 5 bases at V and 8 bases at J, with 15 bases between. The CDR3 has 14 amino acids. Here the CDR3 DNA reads TGTGCCAGCAGTGTCCGGGTCCGGGGGGAAAAACTGTTTTTT. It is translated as CASSVRVRGEKLFF. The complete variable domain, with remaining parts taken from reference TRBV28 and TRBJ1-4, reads DVKVTQSSRYLVKRTGEKVFLECVQDMDHENMFWYRQDPGLGLRLIYFSYDVKMKEKGDIPEGYSVSREKKERFSLILESASTNQTSMYLCASSVRVRGEKLFFGSGTQLSVL.

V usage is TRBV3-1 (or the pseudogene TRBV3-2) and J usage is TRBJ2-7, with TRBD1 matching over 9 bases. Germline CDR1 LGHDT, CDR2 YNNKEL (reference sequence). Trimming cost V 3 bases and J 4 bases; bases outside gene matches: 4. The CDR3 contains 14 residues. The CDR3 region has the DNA TGTGCCAGCAGCCAGCGACAGGGGGTATACGAGCAGTACTTC. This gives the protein CASSQRQGVYEQYF.

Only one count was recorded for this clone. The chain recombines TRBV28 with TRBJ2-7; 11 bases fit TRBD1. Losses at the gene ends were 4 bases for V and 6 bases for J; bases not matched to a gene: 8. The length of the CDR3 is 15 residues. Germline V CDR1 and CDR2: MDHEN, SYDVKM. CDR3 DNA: TGTGCCAGCAGTTCCTCTGGGACAGGGGGGGGCGAGCAGTACTTC. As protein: CASSSSGTGGGEQYF.

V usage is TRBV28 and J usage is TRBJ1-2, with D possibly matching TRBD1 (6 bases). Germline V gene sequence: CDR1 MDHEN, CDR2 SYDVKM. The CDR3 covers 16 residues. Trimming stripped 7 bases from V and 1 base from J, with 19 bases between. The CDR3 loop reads CASKPPPGTLNYGYTF. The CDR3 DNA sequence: TGTGCCAGCAAACCCCCTCCCGGGACACTTAACTATGGCTACACCTTC.

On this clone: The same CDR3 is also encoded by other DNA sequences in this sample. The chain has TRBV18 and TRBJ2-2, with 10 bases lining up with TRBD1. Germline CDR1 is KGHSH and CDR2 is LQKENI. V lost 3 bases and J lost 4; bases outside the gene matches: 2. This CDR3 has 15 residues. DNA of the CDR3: TGTGCCAGCTCACCTGGACAGGGGGTCACCGGGGAGCTGTTTTTT. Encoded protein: CASSPGQGVTGELFF.

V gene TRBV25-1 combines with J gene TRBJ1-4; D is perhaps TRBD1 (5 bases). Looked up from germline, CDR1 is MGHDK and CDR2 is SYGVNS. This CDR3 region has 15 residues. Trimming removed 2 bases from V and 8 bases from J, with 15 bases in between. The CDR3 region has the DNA TGTGCCAGCAGTGAAACAAGGGGTTCTGGGGAAAAACTGTTTTTT. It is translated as CASSETRGSGEKLFF.

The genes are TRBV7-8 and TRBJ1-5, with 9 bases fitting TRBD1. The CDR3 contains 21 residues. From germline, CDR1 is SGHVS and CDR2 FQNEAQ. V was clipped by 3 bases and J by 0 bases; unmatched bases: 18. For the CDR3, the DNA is TGTGCCAGCAGCTTCCGAATGGGGACAGGGATGTCCCTATATAGCAATCAGCCCCAGCATTTT. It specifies CASSFRMGTGMSLYSNQPQHF.

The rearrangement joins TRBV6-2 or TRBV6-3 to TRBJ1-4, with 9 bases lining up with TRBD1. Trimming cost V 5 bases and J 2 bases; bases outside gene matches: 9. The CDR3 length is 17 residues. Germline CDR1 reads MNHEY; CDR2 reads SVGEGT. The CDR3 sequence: CASSPGTGKGTNEKLFF. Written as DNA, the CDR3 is TGTGCCAGCAGTCCCGGGACAGGGAAAGGGACTAATGAAAAACTGTTTTTT.

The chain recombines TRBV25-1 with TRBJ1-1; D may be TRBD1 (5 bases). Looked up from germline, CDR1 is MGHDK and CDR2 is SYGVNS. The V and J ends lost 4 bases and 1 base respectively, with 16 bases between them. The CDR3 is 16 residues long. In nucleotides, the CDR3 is TGTGCCAGCAGTGGCGGTGACAGTCAATCGAACACTGAAGCTTTCTTT. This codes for CASSGGDSQSNTEAFF.

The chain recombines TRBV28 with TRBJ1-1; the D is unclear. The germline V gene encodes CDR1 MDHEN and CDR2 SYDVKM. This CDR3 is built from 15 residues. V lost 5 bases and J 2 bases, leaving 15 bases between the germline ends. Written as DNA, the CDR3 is TGTGCCAGCAGTCCCCATTCGCCAGGAAACACTGAAGCTTTCTTT. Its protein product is CASSPHSPGNTEAFF.

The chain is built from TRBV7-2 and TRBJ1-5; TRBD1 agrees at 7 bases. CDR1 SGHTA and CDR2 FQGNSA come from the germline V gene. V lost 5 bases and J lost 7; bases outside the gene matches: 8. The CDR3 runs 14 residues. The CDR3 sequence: CASSARQGGQPQHF. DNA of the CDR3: TGTGCCAGCAGCGCTCGACAGGGAGGACAGCCCCAGCATTTT.

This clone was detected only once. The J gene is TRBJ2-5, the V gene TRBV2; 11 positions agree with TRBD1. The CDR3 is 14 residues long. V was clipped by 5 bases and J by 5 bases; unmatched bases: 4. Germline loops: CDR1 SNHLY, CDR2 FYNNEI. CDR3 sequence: CASSSGQGVETQYF. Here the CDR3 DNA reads TGTGCCAGCAGTTCGGGACAGGGGGTGGAGACCCAGTACTTC.

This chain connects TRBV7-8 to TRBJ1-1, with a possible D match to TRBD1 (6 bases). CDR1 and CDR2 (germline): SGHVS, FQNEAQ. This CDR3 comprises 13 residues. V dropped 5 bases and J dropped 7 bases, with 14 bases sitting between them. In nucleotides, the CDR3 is TGTGCCAGCAGCACCCGCCGGGACATTGAAGCTTTCTTT. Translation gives CASSTRRDIEAFF.

CDR3 bases: TGTGCCAGCACGACAGGGACGATTTACGGGGAGCTGTTTTTT. As protein: CASTTGTIYGELFF. V gene TRBV9 combines with J gene TRBJ2-2, with 7 bases lining up with TRBD1. With 6 bases clipped from V and 7 bases from J, the junction kept 9 bases outside the gene matches. Germline loops: CDR1 SGDLS, CDR2 YYNGEE. The CDR3 runs to 14 residues.

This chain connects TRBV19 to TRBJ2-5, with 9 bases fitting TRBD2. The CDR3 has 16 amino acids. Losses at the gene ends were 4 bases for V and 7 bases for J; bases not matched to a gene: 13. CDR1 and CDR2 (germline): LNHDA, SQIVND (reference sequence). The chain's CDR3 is CASSKGGSGSSGTQYF. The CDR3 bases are TGTGCCAGTAGTAAGGGCGGTAGCGGGAGTTCGGGGACCCAGTACTTC.

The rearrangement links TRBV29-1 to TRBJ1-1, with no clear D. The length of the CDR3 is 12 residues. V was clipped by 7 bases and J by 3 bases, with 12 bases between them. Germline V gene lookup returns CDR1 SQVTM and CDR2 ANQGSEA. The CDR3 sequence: CSAIEAYTEAFF. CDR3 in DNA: TGCAGCGCCATCGAAGCCTACACTGAAGCTTTCTTT.

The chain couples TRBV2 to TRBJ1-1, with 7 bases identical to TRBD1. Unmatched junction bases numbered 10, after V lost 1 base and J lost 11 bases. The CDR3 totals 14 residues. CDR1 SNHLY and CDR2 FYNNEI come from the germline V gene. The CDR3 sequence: CASSEEGARGDAFF. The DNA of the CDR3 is TGTGCCAGCAGTGAAGAGGGGGCGAGAGGGGATGCTTTCTTT.

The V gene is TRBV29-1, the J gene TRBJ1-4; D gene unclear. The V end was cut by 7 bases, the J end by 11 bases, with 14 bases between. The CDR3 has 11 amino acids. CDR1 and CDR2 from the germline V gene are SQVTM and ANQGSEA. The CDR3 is CSASKAEKLFF. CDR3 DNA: TGCAGCGCCTCTAAGGCGGAGAAACTGTTTTTT. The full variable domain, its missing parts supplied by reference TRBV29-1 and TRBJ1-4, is SAVISQKPSRDICQRGTSLTIQCQVDSQVTMMFWYRQQPGQSLTLIATANQGSEATYESGFVIDKFPISRPNLTFSTLTVSNMSPEDSSIYLCSASKAEKLFFGSGTQLSVL.

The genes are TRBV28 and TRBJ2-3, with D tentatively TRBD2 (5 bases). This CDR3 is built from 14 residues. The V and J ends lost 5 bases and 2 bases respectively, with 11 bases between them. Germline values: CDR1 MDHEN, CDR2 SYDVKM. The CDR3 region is CASSPAGPTDTQYF. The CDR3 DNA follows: TGTGCCAGCAGTCCCGCGGGTCCCACAGATACGCAGTATTTT.

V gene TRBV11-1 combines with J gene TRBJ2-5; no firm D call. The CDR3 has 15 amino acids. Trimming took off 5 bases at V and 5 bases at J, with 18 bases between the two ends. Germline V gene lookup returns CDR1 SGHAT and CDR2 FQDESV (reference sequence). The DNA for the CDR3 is TGTGCCAGCAGCGCCTCACTTGAGCGACCGGAGACCCAGTACTTC. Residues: CASSASLERPETQYF. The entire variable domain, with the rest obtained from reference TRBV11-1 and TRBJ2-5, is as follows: EAEVAQSPRYKITEKSQAVAFWCDPISGHATLYWYRQILGQGPELLVQFQDESVVDDSQLPKDRFSAERLKGVDSTLKIQPAELGDSAMYLCASSASLERPETQYFGPGTRLLVL.

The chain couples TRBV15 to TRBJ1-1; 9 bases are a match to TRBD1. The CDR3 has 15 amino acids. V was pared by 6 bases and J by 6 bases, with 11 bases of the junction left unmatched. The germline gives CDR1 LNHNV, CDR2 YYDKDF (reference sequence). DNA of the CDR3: TGTGCCACCAGAGACCGGGACAGGGTCGTGGCTGAAGCTTTCTTT. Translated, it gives CATRDRDRVVAEAFF. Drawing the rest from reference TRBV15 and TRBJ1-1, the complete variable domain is DAMVIQNPRYQVTQFGKPVTLSCSQTLNHNVMYWYQQKSSQAPKLLFHYYDKDFNNEADTPDNFQSRRPNTSFCFLDIRSPGLGDTAMYLCATRDRDRVVAEAFFGQGTRLTVV.

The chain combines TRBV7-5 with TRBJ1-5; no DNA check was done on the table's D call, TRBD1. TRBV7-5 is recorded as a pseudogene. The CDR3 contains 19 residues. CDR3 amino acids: CARSPEWDRGPYSNQPQHF. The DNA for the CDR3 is TGTGCCAGAAGCCCAGAGTGGGACAGGGGTCCTTATAGCAATCAGCCCCAGCATTTT.

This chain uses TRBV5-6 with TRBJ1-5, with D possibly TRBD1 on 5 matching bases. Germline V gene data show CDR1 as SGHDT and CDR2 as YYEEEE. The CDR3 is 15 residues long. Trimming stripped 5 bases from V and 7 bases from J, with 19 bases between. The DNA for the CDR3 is TGTGCCAGCAGTTCTCGGGGGGGAGTTGGCCAGCCCCAGCATTTT. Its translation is CASSSRGGVGQPQHF.

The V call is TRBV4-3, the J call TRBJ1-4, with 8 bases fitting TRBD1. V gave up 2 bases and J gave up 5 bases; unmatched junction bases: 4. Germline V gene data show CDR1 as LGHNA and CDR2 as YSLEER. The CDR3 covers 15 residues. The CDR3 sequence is CASSQTGGGNEKLFF. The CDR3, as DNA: TGCGCCAGCAGCCAAACAGGGGGGGGGAATGAAAAACTGTTTTTT.

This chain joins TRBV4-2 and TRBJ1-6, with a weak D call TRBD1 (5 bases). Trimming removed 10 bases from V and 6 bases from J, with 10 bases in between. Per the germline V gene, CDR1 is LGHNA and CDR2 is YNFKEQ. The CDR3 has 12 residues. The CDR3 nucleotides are TGTGCCACAGCGGGGGTTAATTCACCCCTCCACTTT. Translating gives CATAGVNSPLHF.

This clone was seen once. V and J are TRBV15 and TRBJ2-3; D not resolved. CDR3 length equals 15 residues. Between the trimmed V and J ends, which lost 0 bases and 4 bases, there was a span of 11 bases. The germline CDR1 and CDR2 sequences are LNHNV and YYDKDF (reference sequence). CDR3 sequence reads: CATSRDHPPADTQYF. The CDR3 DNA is TGTGCCACCAGCAGAGATCACCCCCCAGCAGATACGCAGTATTTT. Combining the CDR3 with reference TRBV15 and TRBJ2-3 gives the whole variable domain DAMVIQNPRYQVTQFGKPVTLSCSQTLNHNVMYWYQQKSSQAPKLLFHYYDKDFNNEADTPDNFQSRRPNTSFCFLDIRSPGLGDTAMYLCATSRDHPPADTQYFGPGTRLTVL.

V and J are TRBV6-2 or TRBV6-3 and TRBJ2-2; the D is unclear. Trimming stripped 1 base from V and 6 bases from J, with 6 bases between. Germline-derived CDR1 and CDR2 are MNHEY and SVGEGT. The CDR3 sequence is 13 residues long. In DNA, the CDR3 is TGTGCCAGCAGTTACTATCCGTCCGGGGAGCTGTTTTTT. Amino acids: CASSYYPSGELFF.

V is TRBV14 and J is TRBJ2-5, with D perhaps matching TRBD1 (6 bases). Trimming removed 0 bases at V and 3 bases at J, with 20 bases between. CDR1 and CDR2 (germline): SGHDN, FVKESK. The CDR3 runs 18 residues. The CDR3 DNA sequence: TGTGCCAGCAGCCAAGAAGGGCCGGACAGCTATAGGAAAGAGACCCAGTACTTC. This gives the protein CASSQEGPDSYRKETQYF.

CDR3 sequence (DNA): TGTGCCAGCAGCGTACTATCGGGGGAGACCCAGTACTTC. Protein sequence: CASSVLSGETQYF. The chain couples TRBV9 to TRBJ2-5; the D gene is possibly TRBD2 (5 bases). Germline loops: CDR1 SGDLS, CDR2 YYNGEE. With 1 base removed from V and 5 bases from J, the gap between germline ends came to 9 bases. The CDR3 contains 13 residues.

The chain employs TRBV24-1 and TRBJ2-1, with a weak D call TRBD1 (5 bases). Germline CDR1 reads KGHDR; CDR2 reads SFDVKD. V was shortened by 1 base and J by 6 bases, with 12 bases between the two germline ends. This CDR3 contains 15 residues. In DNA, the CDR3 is TGTGCCACCAGTGATTTAGGACACCAGGCCAATGAGCAGTTCTTC. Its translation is CATSDLGHQANEQFF.